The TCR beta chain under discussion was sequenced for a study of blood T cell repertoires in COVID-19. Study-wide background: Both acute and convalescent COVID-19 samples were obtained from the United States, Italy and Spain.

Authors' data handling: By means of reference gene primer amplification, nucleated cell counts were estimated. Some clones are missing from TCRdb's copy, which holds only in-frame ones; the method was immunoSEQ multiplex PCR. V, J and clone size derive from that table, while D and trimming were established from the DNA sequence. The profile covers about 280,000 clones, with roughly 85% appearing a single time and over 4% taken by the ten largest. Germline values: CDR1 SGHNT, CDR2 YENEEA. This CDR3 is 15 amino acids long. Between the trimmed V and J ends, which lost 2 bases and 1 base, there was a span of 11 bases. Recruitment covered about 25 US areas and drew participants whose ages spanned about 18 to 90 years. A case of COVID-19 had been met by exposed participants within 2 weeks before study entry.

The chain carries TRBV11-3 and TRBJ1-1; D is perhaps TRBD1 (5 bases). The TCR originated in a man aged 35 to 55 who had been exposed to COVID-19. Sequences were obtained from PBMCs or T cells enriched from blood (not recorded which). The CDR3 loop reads CASSLWGRTNTEAFF. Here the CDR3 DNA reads TGTGCCAGCAGCTTATGGGGCAGGACGAACACTGAAGCTTTCTTT.